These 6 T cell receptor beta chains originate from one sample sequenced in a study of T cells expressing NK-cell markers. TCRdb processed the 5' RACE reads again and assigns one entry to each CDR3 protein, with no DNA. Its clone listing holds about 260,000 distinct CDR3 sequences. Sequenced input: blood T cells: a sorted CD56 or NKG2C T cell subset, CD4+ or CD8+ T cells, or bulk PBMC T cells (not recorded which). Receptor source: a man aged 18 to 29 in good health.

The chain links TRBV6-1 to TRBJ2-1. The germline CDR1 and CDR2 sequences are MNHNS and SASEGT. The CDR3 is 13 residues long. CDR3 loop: CASSLNGAHEQFF.

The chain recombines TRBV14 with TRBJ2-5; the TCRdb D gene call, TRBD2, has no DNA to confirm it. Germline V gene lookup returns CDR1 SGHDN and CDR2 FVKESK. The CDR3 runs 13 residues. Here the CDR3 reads CASGRANAETQYF. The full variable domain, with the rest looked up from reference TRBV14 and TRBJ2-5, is EAGVTQFPSHSVIEKGQTVTLRCDPISGHDNLYWYRRVMGKEIKFLLHFVKESKQDESGMPNNRFLAERTGGTYSTLKVQPAELEDSGVYFCASGRANAETQYFGPGTRLLVL.

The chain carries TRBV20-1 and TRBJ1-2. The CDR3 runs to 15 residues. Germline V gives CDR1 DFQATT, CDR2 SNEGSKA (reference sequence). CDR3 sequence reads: CSASPPTTPSYGYTF.

CDR3 in amino acids: CASSYSWTSGIGNEQFF. This chain joins TRBV6-2 or TRBV6-3 and TRBJ2-1; checking the TCRdb D call of TRBD2 is not possible without DNA. The CDR3 contains 17 residues. From germline, CDR1 is MNHEY and CDR2 SVGEGT.

The CDR3 sequence is CSAGIIGGIGGYTF. The genes are TRBV20-1 and TRBJ1-2; TCRdb indicates TRBD1, and absent DNA this call remains unverified. Germline CDR1 reads DFQATT; CDR2 reads SNEGSKA (reference sequence). The CDR3 runs 14 residues.

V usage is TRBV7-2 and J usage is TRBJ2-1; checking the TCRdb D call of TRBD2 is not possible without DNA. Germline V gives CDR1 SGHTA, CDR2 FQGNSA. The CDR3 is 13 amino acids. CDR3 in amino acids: CASSLVGPSEQFF.